The T cell receptor beta chain described here comes from a study of regulatory T cells in long-lasting Graves disease. Study information: Graves' patients, diagnosed recently, had received antithyroid drugs under 3 months.

Time point specified: newly diagnosed GD, antithyroid drugs for less than 3 months. Generation of the TCR library employed RNA extracted from PBMCs. CDR3 length: 18 residues. The germline gives CDR1 SNHLY, CDR2 FYNNEI. V was clipped by 5 bases and J by 1 base; unmatched bases: 15. Libraries of TCR beta came from iRepertoire HTBI primers plus Arm-PCR of CDR3 regions. Each CDR3 protein gets one entry after TCRdb re-called the multiplex PCR reads with MiXCR. The table shows 510,000 or so distinct CDR3 sequences, with 9.5% to 15% occurring only once. The same specimen was also included in a second study, on T cells in Graves' hyperthyroidism and ophthalmopathy.

This sequence was found in a woman aged 25 to 39 with Graves disease. Sequencing was performed on peripheral blood mononuclear cells (PBMCs), taken at new diagnosis, from a patient treated with antithyroid drugs. The rearrangement links TRBV2 to TRBJ1-2; the match to TRBD1 covers 8 bases. The CDR3 DNA is TGTGCCAGCAGTCTGGGTAGGGGGGACAGGAACCTTAACTATGGCTACACCTTC. Protein: CASSLGRGDRNLNYGYTF.